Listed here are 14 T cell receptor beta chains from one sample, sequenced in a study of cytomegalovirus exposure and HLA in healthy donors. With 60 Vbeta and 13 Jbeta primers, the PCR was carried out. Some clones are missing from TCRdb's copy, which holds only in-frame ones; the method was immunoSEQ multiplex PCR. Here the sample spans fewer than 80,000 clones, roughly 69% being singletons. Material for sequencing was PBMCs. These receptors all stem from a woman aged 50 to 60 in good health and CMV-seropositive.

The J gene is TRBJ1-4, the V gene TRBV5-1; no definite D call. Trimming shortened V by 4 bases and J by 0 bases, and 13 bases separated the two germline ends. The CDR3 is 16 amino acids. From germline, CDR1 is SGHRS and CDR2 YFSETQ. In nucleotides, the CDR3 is TGCGCCAGCAGCCCACCGTTGGCCTCAACTAATGAAAAACTGTTTTTT. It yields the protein CASSPPLASTNEKLFF.

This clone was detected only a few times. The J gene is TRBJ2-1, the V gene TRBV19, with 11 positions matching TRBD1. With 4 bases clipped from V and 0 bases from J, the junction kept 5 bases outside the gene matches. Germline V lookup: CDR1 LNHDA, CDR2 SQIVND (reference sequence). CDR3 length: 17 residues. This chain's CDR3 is CASSTPGTGGSYNEQFF. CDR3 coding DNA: TGTGCCAGTAGTACCCCCGGGACAGGGGGCTCCTACAATGAGCAGTTCTTC.

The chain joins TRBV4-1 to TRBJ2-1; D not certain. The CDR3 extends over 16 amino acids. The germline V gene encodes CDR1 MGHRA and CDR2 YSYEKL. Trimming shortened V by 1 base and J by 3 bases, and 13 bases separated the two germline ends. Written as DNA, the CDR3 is TGCGCCAGCAGCCAAGTACTTCTACTGGTCTACAATGAGCAGTTCTTC. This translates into CASSQVLLLVYNEQFF.

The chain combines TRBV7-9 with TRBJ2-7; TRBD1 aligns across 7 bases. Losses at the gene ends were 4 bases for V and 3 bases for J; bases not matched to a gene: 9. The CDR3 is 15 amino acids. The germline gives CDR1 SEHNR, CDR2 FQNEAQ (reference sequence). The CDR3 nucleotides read TGTGCCAGCAGCTCGGCAGGGACAGCATACTACGAGCAGTACTTC. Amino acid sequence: CASSSAGTAYYEQYF.

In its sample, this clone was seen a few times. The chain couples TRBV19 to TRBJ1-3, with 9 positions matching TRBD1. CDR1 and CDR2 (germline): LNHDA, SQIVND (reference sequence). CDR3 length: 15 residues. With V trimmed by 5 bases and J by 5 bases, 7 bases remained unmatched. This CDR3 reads CASSGSTGGRNTIYF. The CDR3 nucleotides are TGTGCCAGTAGTGGTTCGACAGGGGGTCGAAACACCATATATTTT.

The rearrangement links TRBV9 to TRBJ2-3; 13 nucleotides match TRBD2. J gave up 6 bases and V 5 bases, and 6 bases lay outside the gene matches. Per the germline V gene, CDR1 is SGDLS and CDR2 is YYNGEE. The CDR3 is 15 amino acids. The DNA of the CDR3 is TGTGCCAGCAGGTCGACTAGCGGGGGGCCGGATACGCAGTATTTT. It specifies CASRSTSGGPDTQYF.

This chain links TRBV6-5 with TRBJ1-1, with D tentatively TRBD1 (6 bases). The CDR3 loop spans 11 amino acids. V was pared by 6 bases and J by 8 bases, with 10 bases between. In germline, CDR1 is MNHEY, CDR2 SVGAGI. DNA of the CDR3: TGTGCCAGCAGAACAGGGACCGAAGCTTTCTTT. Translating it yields CASRTGTEAFF.

CDR3 DNA sequence: TGTGCCAGCAGTTTAAAGACAGGGCATAGCAATCAGCCCCAGCATTTT. Its translation is CASSLKTGHSNQPQHF. The chain links TRBV28 to TRBJ1-5; 7 bases align to TRBD1. The ends lost 2 bases at V and 0 bases at J; junction bases unmatched: 4. The CDR3 totals 16 residues. Germline CDR1 and CDR2: MDHEN and SYDVKM.

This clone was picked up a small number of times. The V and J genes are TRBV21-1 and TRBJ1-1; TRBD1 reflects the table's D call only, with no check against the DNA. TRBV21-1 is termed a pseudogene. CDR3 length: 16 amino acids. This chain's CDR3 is CASSKVEDRGHTEAFF. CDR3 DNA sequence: TGTGCCAGCAGCAAAGTAGAGGACAGGGGGCATACTGAAGCTTTCTTT.

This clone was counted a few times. CDR3 DNA sequence: TGTGCCAGCAGCTTAGACACAGGGTGGGGAAACACCATATATTTT. Translated: CASSLDTGWGNTIYF. The chain joins TRBV7-9 to TRBJ1-3, with D tentatively TRBD1 (6 bases). The CDR3 is 15 amino acids. Germline values: CDR1 SEHNR, CDR2 FQNEAQ (reference sequence). V shed 1 base and J shed 4 bases, with 11 bases lying between them.

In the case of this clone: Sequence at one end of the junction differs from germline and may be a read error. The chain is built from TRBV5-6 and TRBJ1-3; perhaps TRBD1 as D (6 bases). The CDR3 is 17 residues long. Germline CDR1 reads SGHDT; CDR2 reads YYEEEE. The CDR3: CASSLPSAGASGSTIYF. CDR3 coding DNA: TGTGCCAGCAGCTTACCTTCGGCAGGGGCCTCTGGAAGCACCATATATTTT.

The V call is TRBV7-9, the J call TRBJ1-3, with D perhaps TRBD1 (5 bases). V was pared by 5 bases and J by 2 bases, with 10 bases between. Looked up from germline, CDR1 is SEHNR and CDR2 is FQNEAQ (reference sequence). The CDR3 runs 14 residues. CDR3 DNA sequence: TGTGCCAGCAGCCCACGACAGACTGGAAACACCATATATTTT. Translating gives CASSPRQTGNTIYF.

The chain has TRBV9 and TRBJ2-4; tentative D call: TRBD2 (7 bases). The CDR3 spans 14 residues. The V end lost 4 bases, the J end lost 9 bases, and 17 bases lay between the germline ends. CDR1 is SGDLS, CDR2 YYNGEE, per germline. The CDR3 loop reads CASSSGGGAIIQYF. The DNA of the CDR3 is TGTGCCAGCAGCTCTGGGGGGGGCGCCATCATTCAGTACTTC.

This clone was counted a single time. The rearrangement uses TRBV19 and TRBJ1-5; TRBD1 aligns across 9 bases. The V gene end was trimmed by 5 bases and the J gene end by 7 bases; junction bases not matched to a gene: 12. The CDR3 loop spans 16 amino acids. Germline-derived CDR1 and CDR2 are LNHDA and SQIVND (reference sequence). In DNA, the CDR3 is TGTGCCAGTAGTGAAACCGGGACAGGGTATCGGCAGCCCCAGCATTTT. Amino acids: CASSETGTGYRQPQHF.